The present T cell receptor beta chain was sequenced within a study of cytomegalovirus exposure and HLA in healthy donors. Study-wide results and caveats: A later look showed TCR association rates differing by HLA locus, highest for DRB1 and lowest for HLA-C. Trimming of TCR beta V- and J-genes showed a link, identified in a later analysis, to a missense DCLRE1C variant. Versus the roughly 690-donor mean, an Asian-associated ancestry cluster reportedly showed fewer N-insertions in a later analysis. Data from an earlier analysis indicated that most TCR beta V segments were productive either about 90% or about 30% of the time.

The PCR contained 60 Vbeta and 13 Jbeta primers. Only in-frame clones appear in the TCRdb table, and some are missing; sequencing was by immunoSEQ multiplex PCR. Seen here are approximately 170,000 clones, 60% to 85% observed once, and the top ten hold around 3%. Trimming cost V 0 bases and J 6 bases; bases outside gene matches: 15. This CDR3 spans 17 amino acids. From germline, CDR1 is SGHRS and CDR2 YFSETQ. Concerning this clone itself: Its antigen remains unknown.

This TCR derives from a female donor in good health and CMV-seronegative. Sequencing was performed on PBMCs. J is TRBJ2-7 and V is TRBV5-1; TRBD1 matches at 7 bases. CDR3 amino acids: CASSLGRQGIGLGEQYF. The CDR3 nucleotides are TGCGCCAGCAGCTTGGGTCGACAGGGAATTGGCCTAGGCGAGCAGTACTTC.